The entry below describes one TCR beta chain. This clone's antigen is unknown. Base quality data are lacking; no much larger clone is found one base away. TCRbeta CDR3 regions were amplified from genomic DNA using the immunoSEQ Assay, a bias-controlled multiplex PCR. The paper's data handling went like this. Nucleated cell counts per sample were estimated from amplification of reference gene primers within the assay. To quantify the absolute abundance of each unique TCRbeta CDR3 rearrangement, sequence reads were collapsed and filtered. For each sample, productive Simpson clonality was calculated as the square root of Simpson's diversity index over productive rearrangements. Imported from immuneACCESS, the table was reduced by TCRdb to in-frame sequences with V and J called. These copies leave out some clones; in studies compared against another copy, an unresolved V gene accounts for under half, and the cause of the remainder is not known. V and J calls plus clone size are reproduced from that table; the DNA served to infer D and trimming. The sample records about 370,000 clones, 80% to 90% of which are singletons. More than 0.8% of the sample rests with the top ten.

In the prospective study, participants were about 18 to 100 years old, resided in about two dozen geographic areas of the United States, and were enrolled through a virtual design. Cohort assignment in the prospective study relied on participant-reported clinical history from a screening survey and a study questionnaire. Recovered participants in ImmuneRACE Cohort 3 were defined by two consecutive negative NP/OP PCR tests, clearance by a healthcare professional, or resolution of symptoms. Mobile phlebotomists in the prospective study collected whole blood, serum and a nasopharyngeal or oropharyngeal swab from every participant. Over a roughly two-month period, participants in the prospective study had the option of providing additional blood draws and questionnaires. Prospective study blood samples were shipped either frozen or at room temperature before DNA extraction. The sample belongs to a study of blood T cell repertoires in COVID-19 (dated by TCRdb to the early 2020s). Concerning the study at large: Samples from collaborators originated in the United States, Italy and Spain and spanned both the acute and convalescent phases of COVID-19. The material from the prospective study consisted of cDNA or gDNA derived from T cells, B-cell-depleted T cells, or PBMCs. Subjects who had been exposed to COVID-19, were actively infected with it, or had recovered from it provided the deeply sampled blood TCRbeta repertoires that made up the dataset. The repertoires were released in a freely available public database intended as a resource for research on the immune response to SARS-CoV-2. Samples came from the ongoing ImmuneRACE study (first 160 participants) plus 1,254 subjects from 6 global collaborators. Nearly every sample came with metadata listing a de-identified subject ID, COVID-19 status, age in years and sex. Where available, HLA class I and class II types were taken from metadata supplied by the sample provider and were not determined by assay-based typing. The investigation overall reported the following: How much clinical and demographic metadata was included differed by source and by participant, and the metadata was provided uncurated.

Based on the germline V gene, the CDR1 and CDR2 sequences are SGHRS and YFSETQ. Inclusive of the bounding cysteine and phenylalanine, the CDR3 is 16 residues long. Only the CDR3 DNA is retained, 48 bases long and in frame from the first base. Trimming costs V 4 bases and J 0 bases, and their ends lie 13 bases apart. Recombination joined TRBV5-1 with TRBJ2-2, with TRBD2 as a weak D call on 5 bases. The sample comprised PBMCs or T cells enriched from blood (not recorded which). The TCR sequence derives from a man aged 18 to 29 who had recovered from COVID-19. The CDR3 in this case is CASSPRPDSNTGELFF. The nucleotide sequence reads TGCGCCAGCAGCCCCCGGCCGGACTCGAACACCGGGGAGCTGTTTTTT.